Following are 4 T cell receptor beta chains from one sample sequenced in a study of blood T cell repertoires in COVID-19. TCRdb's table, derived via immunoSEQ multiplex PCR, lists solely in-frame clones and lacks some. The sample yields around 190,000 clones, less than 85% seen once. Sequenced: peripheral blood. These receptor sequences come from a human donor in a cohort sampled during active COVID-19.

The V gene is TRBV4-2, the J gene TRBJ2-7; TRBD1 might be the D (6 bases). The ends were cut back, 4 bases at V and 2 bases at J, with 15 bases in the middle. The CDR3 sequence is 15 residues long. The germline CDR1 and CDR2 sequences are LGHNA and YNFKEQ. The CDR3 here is CASSPTGKNAYEQYF. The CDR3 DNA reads TGTGCCAGCAGCCCAACAGGGAAAAATGCCTACGAGCAGTACTTC.

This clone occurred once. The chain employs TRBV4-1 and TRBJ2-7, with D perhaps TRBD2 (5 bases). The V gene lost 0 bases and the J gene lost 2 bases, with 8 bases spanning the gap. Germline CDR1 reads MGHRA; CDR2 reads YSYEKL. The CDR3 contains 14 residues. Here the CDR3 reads CASSQDPGTYEQYF. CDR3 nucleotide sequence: TGCGCCAGCAGCCAAGACCCGGGAACCTACGAGCAGTACTTC.

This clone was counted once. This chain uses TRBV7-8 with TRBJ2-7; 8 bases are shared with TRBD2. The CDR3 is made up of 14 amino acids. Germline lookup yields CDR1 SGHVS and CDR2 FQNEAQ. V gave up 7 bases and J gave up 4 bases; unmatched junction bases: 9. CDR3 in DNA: TGTGCCAGCACCTATCAGTCGGGGGGGTACGAGCAGTACTTC. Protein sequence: CASTYQSGGYEQYF.

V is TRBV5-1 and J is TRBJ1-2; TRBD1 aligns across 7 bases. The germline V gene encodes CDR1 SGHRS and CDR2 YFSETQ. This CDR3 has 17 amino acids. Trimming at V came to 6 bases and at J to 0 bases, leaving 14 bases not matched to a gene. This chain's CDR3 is CASTPGGTGTANYGYTF. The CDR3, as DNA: TGCGCCAGCACTCCTGGGGGGACCGGGACAGCTAACTATGGCTACACCTTC.